The sample holds one count of the clone carrying this T cell receptor beta chain. What it binds is not known. The CDR3 covers 15 residues. Unmatched junction bases numbered 7, after V lost 4 bases and J lost 3 bases. Germline V lookup: CDR1 SGHDN, CDR2 FVKESK. Assay used: immunoSEQ multiplex PCR; TCRdb lists only in-frame clones, some missing. The data contain tens of thousands of clones, 90% of them singletons. The sample belongs to a study of a mutant IDH1 vaccine in newly diagnosed glioma. The wider study: Treated patients showed a male proportion of approximately 60%, a female proportion of approximately 40%, and a mean age of around 40 years.

Time point reported: week 11, during vaccination. The investigators gave 300 ug of mutant IDH1 20-mer peptide in each vaccine dose, together with topical imiquimod. New WHO grade 3 or 4 astrocytomas that were IDH1-mutant and ATRX-lost had been found in donors. This TCR was recovered from a man younger than 35 with glioma. The V gene is TRBV14, the J gene TRBJ2-7, with 9 bases matching TRBD1. Sequenced material: PBMCs, taken from a glioma patient whose treatment included an IDH1 peptide vaccine. The CDR3 coding sequence is TGTGCCAGCAGCCCTTTGGACAGGGGTTACTACGAGCAGTACTTC. This sequence encodes CASSPLDRGYYEQYF.